One and the same sample provided the 13 T cell receptor beta chains below, sequenced in a study of CDR3 diversity in severe acne (dated by TCRdb to the late 2010s). The method was PCR. Instrument used: Illumina HiSeq 2000. In TCRdb, the public reads were trimmed at Q25 with fastp and aligned with MiXCR, with productive beta chains retained. Every distinct CDR3 protein forms one entry, paired with its most common genes and DNA. In this sample the table shows about 86,000 distinct CDR3 sequences, under 65% of which occur a single time. 13% to 15% of the sample goes to the ten largest clones. The sequenced material came from blood. These receptors all come from a male donor in good health, without acne.

The V gene is TRBV5-1, the J gene TRBJ2-1; 9 bases align to TRBD1. The germline gives CDR1 SGHRS, CDR2 YFSETQ. The length of the CDR3 is 15 residues. V was clipped by 4 bases and J by 7 bases; unmatched bases: 9. CDR3 loop: CASSIGQGRVNEQFF. The DNA for the CDR3 is TGCGCCAGCAGCATTGGACAGGGGAGGGTGAATGAGCAGTTCTTC.

This clonotype appeared a single time. The chain recombines TRBV10-3 with TRBJ2-1; a weak D match, TRBD1 (10 bases). V lost 3 bases and J lost 7, with 28 bases in between. This CDR3 is built from 19 residues. The germline V gene encodes CDR1 ENHRY and CDR2 SYGVKD. The CDR3 sequence: CAISEEGLAGTGAGNEQFF. In DNA, the CDR3 is TGTGCCATCAGTGAAGAGGGACTAGCCGGGACAGGGGCAGGTAATGAGCAGTTCTTC.

This clonotype was counted a single time. V is TRBV7-6 and J is TRBJ2-3; TRBD2 aligns across 11 bases. Losses at the gene ends were 1 base for V and 7 bases for J; bases not matched to a gene: 4. CDR1 SGHVS and CDR2 FNYEAQ come from the germline V gene. The CDR3 has 15 residues. Here the CDR3 reads CASSLVSGGANTQYF. DNA of the CDR3: TGTGCCAGCAGCTTAGTTAGCGGGGGGGCGAATACGCAGTATTTT.

This clonotype was seen once. V gene TRBV29-1 combines with J gene TRBJ2-1; 8 positions agree with TRBD1. The CDR3 loop spans 15 amino acids. After removal of 6 bases from V and 4 bases from J, the junction contained 11 bases not matched to a gene. CDR1 is SQVTM, CDR2 ANQGSEA, per germline. This CDR3 is CSVTNRDRSYNEQFF. As DNA, the CDR3 is TGCAGCGTGACCAACCGGGACAGGTCTTACAATGAGCAGTTCTTC.

This sequence joins TRBV13 and TRBJ1-3; D gene uncertain. V lost 5 bases, J lost 14 bases, and 22 bases lay in between. Per the germline V gene, CDR1 is PRHDT and CDR2 is FYEKMQ (reference sequence). The CDR3 is 14 residues long. CDR3 in amino acids: CASSLARPTTGLYF. The CDR3 DNA is TGTGCCAGCAGCCTAGCCCGACCAACTACCGGGCTATATTTT.

The chain combines TRBV29-1 with TRBJ1-1; tentatively, D is TRBD1 (5 bases). From germline, CDR1 is SQVTM and CDR2 ANQGSEA. V gave up 4 bases and J gave up 1 base, with 13 bases separating them. The CDR3 covers 14 residues. Here the CDR3 DNA reads TGCAGCGTTGGACCAGGGACTGAGAACACTGAAGCTTTCTTT. This encodes CSVGPGTENTEAFF.

Worth noting for this clonotype: This may stem from a read error, because a much larger clone lies one nucleotide away. The chain joins TRBV11-2 to TRBJ1-1; unclear D gene. In germline, CDR1 is SGHAT, CDR2 FQNNGV. This CDR3 is 14 amino acids long. Trimming removed 1 base from V and 4 bases from J, with 10 bases in between. The CDR3 sequence: CASSLGGVGTEAFF. CDR3 DNA: TGTGCCAGCAGCTTAGGTGGGGTCGGCACTGAAGCTTTCTTT.

There are a few counts of this clonotype. V usage is TRBV7-6 and J usage is TRBJ2-5; 14 bases agree with TRBD2. The CDR3 extends over 18 amino acids. With 5 bases clipped from V and 4 bases from J, the junction kept 12 bases outside the gene matches. CDR1 is SGHVS, CDR2 FNYEAQ, per germline. The CDR3 DNA reads TGTGCCAGCAGCGGGAGAGGGACTAGCGGGAGTCTTGGAGAGACCCAGTACTTC. This translates into CASSGRGTSGSLGETQYF.

This rearrangement joins TRBV25-1 to TRBJ2-5; tentatively, D is TRBD2 (6 bases). This CDR3 region has 14 residues. Germline CDR1 MGHDK, CDR2 SYGVNS. V lost 7 bases, J lost 1 base, and 13 bases lay in between. CDR3 residues: CASTSPGSQETQYF. CDR3 nucleotide sequence: TGTGCCAGCACCTCGCCCGGGAGCCAAGAGACCCAGTACTTC.

This clonotype was recorded a few times. An end of the junction does not agree with germline; a read error may underlie this. The chain recombines TRBV9 with TRBJ2-2; either TRBD1 or TRBD2 may supply D (5 bases each). Germline CDR1 is SGDLS and CDR2 is YYNGEE. The CDR3 sequence is 13 residues long. The CDR3 reads CASSVEGTGELFF. CDR3 sequence (DNA): TGTGCTAGCAGCGTAGAGGGGACCGGGGAGCTGTTTTTT. Together with reference TRBV9 and TRBJ2-2, the CDR3 gives the full variable domain: DSGVTQTPKHLITATGQRVTLRCSPRSGDLSVYWYQQSLDQGLQFLIQYYNGEERAKGNILERFSAQQFPDLHSELNLSSLELGDSALYFCASSVEGTGELFFGEGSRLTVL.

This clonotype was observed many times. The V gene is TRBV6-5, the J gene TRBJ2-7; 8 nucleotides align to TRBD1. This CDR3 contains 16 residues. The germline V gene has CDR1 MNHEY and CDR2 SVGAGI. Losses at the gene ends were 2 bases for V and 4 bases for J; bases not matched to a gene: 10. The CDR3 bases are TGTGCCAGCAGTTACGATGAGGACAGGGTTACTTACGAGCAGTACTTC. Amino acid sequence: CASSYDEDRVTYEQYF.

This clonotype was counted once. The genes are TRBV9 and TRBJ1-3, with D possibly matching TRBD1 (5 bases). Germline V gene sequence: CDR1 SGDLS, CDR2 YYNGEE. This CDR3 has 16 amino acids. Deletions cut 4 bases from V and 0 bases from J, with 14 bases between. CDR3 sequence: CASSKTGGLSGNTIYF. The CDR3 DNA reads TGTGCCAGCAGCAAGACCGGGGGACTCTCTGGAAACACCATATATTTT.

This clonotype was recorded many times. The chain combines TRBV12-3 or TRBV12-4 with TRBJ1-2, with TRBD1 matching 9 bases. The V segment lost 5 bases and the J segment 8 bases; nucleotides outside the gene matches: 9. The CDR3 sequence is 14 residues long. The CDR3, as DNA: TGTGCCAGCAGTCGGGACAGGGAAAGCGGGGGCTACACCTTC. It yields the protein CASSRDRESGGYTF.